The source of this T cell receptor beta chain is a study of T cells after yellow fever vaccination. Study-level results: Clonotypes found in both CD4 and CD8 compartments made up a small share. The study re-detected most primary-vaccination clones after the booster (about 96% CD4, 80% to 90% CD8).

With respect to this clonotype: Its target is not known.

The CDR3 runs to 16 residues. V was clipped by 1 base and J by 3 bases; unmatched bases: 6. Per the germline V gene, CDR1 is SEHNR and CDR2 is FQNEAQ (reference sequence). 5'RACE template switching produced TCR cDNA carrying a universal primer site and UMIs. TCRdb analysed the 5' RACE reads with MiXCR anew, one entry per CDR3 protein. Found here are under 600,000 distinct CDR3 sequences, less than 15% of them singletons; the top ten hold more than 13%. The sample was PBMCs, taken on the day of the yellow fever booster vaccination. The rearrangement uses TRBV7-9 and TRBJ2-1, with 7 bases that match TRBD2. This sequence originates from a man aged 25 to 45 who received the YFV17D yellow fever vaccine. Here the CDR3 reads CASSLVGGSRYNEQFF. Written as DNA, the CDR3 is TGTGCCAGCAGCTTAGTTGGCGGGAGTCGCTACAATGAGCAGTTCTTC.